This is a list of T cell receptor beta chains from one sample in a study of cytomegalovirus exposure and HLA in healthy donors. The method was immunoSEQ multiplex PCR; TCRdb's version includes in-frame clones alone and lacks a portion of them. Among fewer than 300,000 clones listed, roughly 90% were seen once. Sequencing was performed on PBMCs. The receptors stem from a woman between 18 and 30 years old in good health and CMV-seronegative. CDR3s include the opening cysteine and the closing phenylalanine or tryptophan. Each record gives: CDR3 length, D gene, J gene, V gene, clone size, CDR3 protein, CDR3 DNA. D genes are given only for firm matches. The size entry is marked missing in some rows and otherwise reads once, few, many or a size class.

len: 11
d_gene: NA
j_gene: TRBJ1-2
v_gene: TRBV20-1
abundance: once
CDR3aa: CSAALRYGYTF
CDR3nt: TGCAGTGCTGCGCTTCGTTATGGCTACACCTTC

len: 12
d_gene: TRBD1
j_gene: TRBJ2-7
v_gene: TRBV5-1
abundance: NA
CDR3aa: CASSYGQDQQYF
CDR3nt: TGCGCCAGCAGCTACGGACAGGATCAGCAGTACTTC

len: 16
d_gene: TRBD2
j_gene: TRBJ2-1
v_gene: TRBV30
abundance: NA
CDR3aa: CAWSVGLAAKESEQFF
CDR3nt: TGTGCCTGGAGTGTTGGACTAGCGGCAAAGGAGAGTGAGCAGTTCTTC

len: 15
d_gene: TRBD2
j_gene: TRBJ2-1
v_gene: TRBV18
abundance: NA
CDR3aa: CASSPGTTPYNEQFF
CDR3nt: TGTGCCAGCTCACCAGGGACTACACCTTACAATGAGCAGTTCTTC

len: 16
d_gene: TRBD1
j_gene: TRBJ2-7
v_gene: TRBV6-5
abundance: NA
CDR3aa: CASSYGQGIPEGEQYF
CDR3nt: TGTGCCAGCAGTTACGGACAGGGGATACCCGAGGGCGAGCAGTACTTC

len: 15
d_gene: TRBD1
j_gene: TRBJ1-3
v_gene: TRBV6-1
abundance: NA
CDR3aa: CASSATGVSGNTIYF
CDR3nt: TGTGCCAGCAGTGCTACAGGGGTCTCTGGAAACACCATATATTTT

len: 13
d_gene: NA
j_gene: TRBJ2-1
v_gene: TRBV6-6
abundance: NA
CDR3aa: CASSRQGGYEQFF
CDR3nt: TGTGCCAGCAGCCGCCAGGGGGGATATGAGCAGTTCTTC

len: 12
d_gene: NA
j_gene: TRBJ2-2
v_gene: TRBV27
abundance: NA
CDR3aa: CASSYGSGELFF
CDR3nt: TGTGCCAGCAGTTACGGTAGCGGGGAGCTGTTTTTT

len: 14
d_gene: TRBD1
j_gene: TRBJ2-5
v_gene: TRBV9
abundance: NA
CDR3aa: CASSGQGARETQYF
CDR3nt: TGTGCCAGCAGCGGACAGGGGGCGCGGGAGACCCAGTACTTC

len: 14
d_gene: NA
j_gene: TRBJ1-1
v_gene: TRBV5-4
abundance: NA
CDR3aa: CASTRRGGYTEAFF
CDR3nt: TGTGCCAGCACCCGGAGGGGAGGGTACACTGAAGCTTTCTTT

len: 15
d_gene: NA
j_gene: TRBJ2-7
v_gene: TRBV7-6
abundance: NA
CDR3aa: CASSLDVGVMYEQYF
CDR3nt: TGTGCCAGCAGCTTAGACGTGGGAGTTATGTACGAGCAGTACTTC